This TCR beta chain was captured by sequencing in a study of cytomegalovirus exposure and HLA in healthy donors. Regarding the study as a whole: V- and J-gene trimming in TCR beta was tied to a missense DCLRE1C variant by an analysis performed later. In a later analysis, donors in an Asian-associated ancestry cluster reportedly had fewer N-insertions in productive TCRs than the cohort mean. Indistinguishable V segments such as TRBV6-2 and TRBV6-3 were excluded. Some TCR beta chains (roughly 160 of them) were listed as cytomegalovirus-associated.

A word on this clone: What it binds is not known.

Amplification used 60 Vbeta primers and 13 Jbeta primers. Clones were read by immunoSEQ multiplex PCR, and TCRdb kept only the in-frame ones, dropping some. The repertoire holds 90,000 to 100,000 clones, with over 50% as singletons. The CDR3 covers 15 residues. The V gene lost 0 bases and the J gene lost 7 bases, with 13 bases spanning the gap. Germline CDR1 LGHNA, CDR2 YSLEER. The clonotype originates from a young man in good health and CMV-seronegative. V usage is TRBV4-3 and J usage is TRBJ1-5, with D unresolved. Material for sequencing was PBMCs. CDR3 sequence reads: CASSQDSSIGQPQHF. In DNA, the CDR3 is TGCGCCAGCAGCCAAGATAGCAGTATCGGGCAGCCCCAGCATTTT.